A selection of T cell receptor beta chains follows, all from one sample in a study of cytomegalovirus exposure and HLA in healthy donors. Measured with immunoSEQ multiplex PCR; TCRdb has only the in-frame clones, and not every one. The sample consists of some 180,000 clones, roughly 87% of them appearing once. The sequencing input was PBMCs. These receptors came from a boy aged 2 to 9 in good health and CMV-seronegative. Each CDR3 is given with its conserved first and last residue. The order of the fields is V gene, J gene, clone size, D gene, CDR3 DNA, CDR3 protein. The D gene is left open where the match is weak. Only some rows state a clone size, as once, few, many or a class for expanded clones.

>TRBV30|TRBJ2-7|once|.
TGTGCCTGGAGTAGGGACATCACCTACGAGCAGTACTTC
CAWSRDITYEQYF
>TRBV27|TRBJ2-7|.|TRBD2
TGTGCCAGCAGTTTAATGACTAGCGGGAACGAGCAGTACTTC
CASSLMTSGNEQYF
>TRBV11-2|TRBJ1-6|.|.
TGTGCCAGCAGCCTTCCCTCCGGCCGGGAAAATTCACCCCTCCACTTT
CASSLPSGRENSPLHF
>TRBV2|TRBJ1-5|.|TRBD1
TGTGCCAGCAGGAGGACAGGGAATAATCAGCCCCAGCATTTT
CASRRTGNNQPQHF
>TRBV10-2|TRBJ2-2|.|TRBD2
TGCGCCAGCACACCTAGCGGGAGATCCGGGGAGCTGTTTTTT
CASTPSGRSGELFF
>TRBV9|TRBJ2-6|.|TRBD2
TGTGCCAGCAGCGTAGCGACTAGCGGGAGCTATGGGGCCAACGTCCTGACTTTC
CASSVATSGSYGANVLTF
>TRBV7-9|TRBJ1-4|.|.
TGTGCCAGCAGCTATGGGAGAAATAATGAAGAACTGTTTTTT
CASSYGRNNEELFF
>TRBV10-1|TRBJ1-5|.|TRBD1
TGCGCCAGCGTAGGAGGGGGCGAAGACAATCAGCCCCAGCATTTT
CASVGGGEDNQPQHF
>TRBV15|TRBJ1-2|.|TRBD1
TGTGCCACCAGCAGAGAGGACAGGCCTTATGGCTACACCTTC
CATSREDRPYGYTF
>TRBV14|TRBJ1-1|.|.
TGTGCCAGCAGCCAAAATGCGGGGATCGGGGCTTTCTTT
CASSQNAGIGAFF
>TRBV19|TRBJ1-2|.|.
TGTGCCAGTGCCATTGGGCAGGGCTATGGCTACACCTTC
CASAIGQGYGYTF
>TRBV9|TRBJ2-1|.|.
TGTGCCAGCAGCGTCGCGTCCGTATCCAATGAGCAGTTCTTC
CASSVASVSNEQFF
>TRBV7-7|TRBJ2-7|.|.
TGTGCCAGCAGCTTACATTACGGGGCCTACGAGCAGTACTTC
CASSLHYGAYEQYF
>TRBV2|TRBJ2-3|.|TRBD2
TGTGCCAGCAGTGAACAGCGGGGGGACACAGATACGCAGTATTTT
CASSEQRGDTDTQYF
>TRBV7-8|TRBJ1-2|.|.
TGTGCCAGCAGCTTAGTAGGGCCGACAGACTATGGCTACACCTTC
CASSLVGPTDYGYTF
>TRBV28|TRBJ1-2|.|TRBD1
TGTGCCAGCAGTGGACAGGTTGGTGGCTACACCTTC
CASSGQVGGYTF
>TRBV27|TRBJ1-5|.|.
TGTGCCAGCAGACAGAGTTCAGGGGTCTTTTATCAGCCCCAGCATTTT
CASRQSSGVFYQPQHF
>TRBV2|TRBJ2-1|.|TRBD1
TGTGCCAGCAGTGACCACAGGGGGCTGGGGAATGAGCAGTTCTTC
CASSDHRGLGNEQFF
>TRBV28|TRBJ1-5|.|.
TGTGCCAGCAGTAGAATACAGGGAGCGAGCAATCAGCCCCAGCATTTT
CASSRIQGASNQPQHF
>TRBV28|TRBJ2-2|.|TRBD2
TGTGCCAGCATCTCAACTAGCGGGGAGACCGGGGAGCTGTTTTTT
CASISTSGETGELFF
>TRBV27|TRBJ2-2|.|.
TGTGCCAGCAGTTTCGGACAGTACACCGGGGAGCTGTTTTTT
CASSFGQYTGELFF
>TRBV25-1|TRBJ1-4|.|.
TGTGCCAGCAGTGAATTAACAGCCCTGGCTAATGAAAAACTGTTTTTT
CASSELTALANEKLFF
>TRBV9|TRBJ2-1|.|TRBD2
TGTGCCAGCAGCGTAGCCGGGACTAGCCATGAGCAGTTCTTC
CASSVAGTSHEQFF
>TRBV10-1|TRBJ2-7|.|TRBD1
TGCGCCAGCAGTGATGGACAGGGTCTATCCTACGAGCAGTACTTC
CASSDGQGLSYEQYF
>TRBV6-4|TRBJ2-1|.|.
TGTGCCAGCAGTGACTCAGCGGACCCCCCCAATGAACAGTTCTTC
CASSDSADPPNEQFF
>TRBV28|TRBJ2-7|.|TRBD2
TGTGCCAGCAGTTTAGCTAGCGGGGGGGCCTCCTACGAGCAGTACTTC
CASSLASGGASYEQYF
>TRBV6-1|TRBJ2-1|.|.
TGTGCCAGCAGTGATCAGGCCTACAATGAGCAGTTCTTC
CASSDQAYNEQFF
>TRBV7-8|TRBJ2-6|once|TRBD2
TGTGCCAGCAGCTTAGTGCGGGGGAGTGGGGCCAACGTCCTGACTTTC
CASSLVRGSGANVLTF
>TRBV28|TRBJ1-4|.|.
TGTGCCAGCAGGACGGCAGGGACTAATGAAAAACTGTTTTTT
CASRTAGTNEKLFF
>TRBV4-1|TRBJ2-1|.|.
TGCGCCAGCAGCCGGTCAGGCCTCGACTCCTACAATGAGCAGTTCTTC
CASSRSGLDSYNEQFF
>TRBV5-1|TRBJ2-7|.|.
TGCGCCAGCAGCTCGGGGGACTTATCCTACGAGCAGTACTTC
CASSSGDLSYEQYF
>TRBV6-1|TRBJ1-6|.|TRBD1
TGTGCCAGTGTAAGAGGACAGGGGGATTCACCCCTCCACTTT
CASVRGQGDSPLHF
>TRBV5-1|TRBJ2-3|once|.
TGCGCCAGCAGCGCTGGTGGGGCTAGCACAGATACGCAGTATTTT
CASSAGGASTDTQYF
>TRBV9|TRBJ1-2|.|.
TGTGCCAGCAGCGTAGGCGCGGGGGGCGCATCGTCGGGTGGCTACACCTTC
CASSVGAGGASSGGYTF
>TRBV2|TRBJ2-1|few|TRBD1
TGTGCCAGCAGAGGGGGCGCCTTTGAGCAGTTCTTC
CASRGGAFEQFF
>TRBV7-2|TRBJ2-7|.|TRBD2
TGTGCCAGCAGCTTAGGGACTAGAGGCTCCTACGAGCAGTACTTC
CASSLGTRGSYEQYF
>TRBV11-1|TRBJ1-1|.|.
TGTGCCAGCAGCCTATTGAACACTGAAGCTTTCTTT
CASSLLNTEAFF
>TRBV5-1|TRBJ1-3|.|.
TGCGCCAGCAGCTTGTACGGGGGGACCTCTGGAAACACCATATATTTT
CASSLYGGTSGNTIYF
>TRBV7-3|TRBJ2-7|.|TRBD2
TGTGCCAGCAGCTTTAGCGGGGGGGCTGGTCCCCACGAGCAGTACTTC
CASSFSGGAGPHEQYF
>TRBV10-3|TRBJ2-3|few|TRBD2
TGTGCCATCAGTGGCGGGGGAACCACAGATACGCAGTATTTT
CAISGGGTTDTQYF
>TRBV28|TRBJ2-7|once|.
TGTGCCAGCAGTACCGGGGAAAACAATTACGAGCAGTACTTC
CASSTGENNYEQYF
>TRBV6-1|TRBJ2-1|.|.
TGTGCCAGCAGTGAAGATGGGGGGGAGCAGTTCTTC
CASSEDGGEQFF
>TRBV11-3|TRBJ2-2|once|TRBD1
TGTGCCAGCAGCTTAGGACAGGGGGACACCGGGGAGCTGTTTTTT
CASSLGQGDTGELFF
>TRBV5-1|TRBJ2-7|few|TRBD1
TGCGCCAGCAGCACGACAGGGGACGAGCAGTACTTC
CASSTTGDEQYF
>TRBV23-1|TRBJ2-2|.|TRBD1
TGCGCCAGCAGTTTGCTTCGAACAGGGGCCGGGGAGCTGTTTTTT
CASSLLRTGAGELFF
>TRBV19|TRBJ2-5|.|TRBD2
TGTGCCAGTAGACTAGCGGGGATCCAAGAGACCCAGTACTTC
CASRLAGIQETQYF
>TRBV30|TRBJ1-4|.|.
TGTGCCGGGACGACAGCGAACGACTTCAATGAAAAACTGTTTTTT
CAGTTANDFNEKLFF
>TRBV27|TRBJ1-1|.|TRBD1
TGTGCCAGCATCTCGGGACAGAGAAACACTGAAGCTTTCTTT
CASISGQRNTEAFF
>TRBV5-5|TRBJ1-2|.|TRBD1
TGTGCCAGCAGCCCCAGGGGGGAGGTTGGCTACACCTTC
CASSPRGEVGYTF
>TRBV10-3|TRBJ2-7|.|TRBD2
TGTGCCATCAGTCCACTGTTGACTAGCGGGAGGGGCGAGCAGTACTTC
CAISPLLTSGRGEQYF
>TRBV5-4|TRBJ2-7|.|.
TGTGCCAGCAGCCCCGGAGGGGATCCCTACGAGCAGTACTTC
CASSPGGDPYEQYF
>TRBV9|TRBJ1-5|.|TRBD1
TGTGCCAGCAGCGCAGGACCAGGGGGCCCGTTCCGGCCCCAGCATTTT
CASSAGPGGPFRPQHF
>TRBV9|TRBJ2-3|.|TRBD2
TGTGCCAGCAGTTTACCGAGCGGGAGGGTCGGCACAGATACGCAGTATTTT
CASSLPSGRVGTDTQYF
>TRBV13|TRBJ2-7|.|.
TGTGCCAGCAGCCCGAGGGTCTCCTACGAGCAGTACTTC
CASSPRVSYEQYF